The entry that follows covers one T cell receptor (beta chain) sequence. The sample is drawn from a study of blood T cell repertoires in COVID-19. Study summary: There were acute and convalescent COVID-19 samples, and they came from the United States, Italy and Spain.

Under the authors' procedure: Scientists estimated how many nucleated cells there were by amplifying reference gene primers. Assay used: immunoSEQ multiplex PCR; TCRdb lists only in-frame clones, some missing. D and trimming come from the DNA, and the V and J calls and clone size come from that table. This table has 250,000 to 300,000 clones, approximately 90% appearing once. The CDR3 has 13 residues. V lost 6 bases, J lost 6 bases, and 5 bases stayed unmatched. The germline V gene has CDR1 MDHEN and CDR2 SYDVKM. The rearrangement links TRBV28 to TRBJ1-1, with 9 bases identical to TRBD1. Sequencing was done on a sample of peripheral blood. The TCR originated in a woman aged 45-65 years who had recovered from COVID-19. CDR3: CASRGTGRAEAFF. DNA of the CDR3: TGTGCCAGCAGAGGGACAGGGAGGGCTGAAGCTTTCTTT.